This TCR beta chain was obtained from a study of cytomegalovirus exposure and HLA in healthy donors. The V gene's germline CDR1 is MDHEN and CDR2 SYDVKM. With V trimmed by 2 bases and J by 0 bases, 10 bases remained unmatched. The CDR3 sequence is 19 residues long. This PCR relied on a set of 60 Vbeta primers and 13 Jbeta primers. Sequenced by immunoSEQ multiplex PCR; TCRdb stores in-frame clones only, minus some. The sample consists of about 200,000 clones, 70% of them appearing once. The chain is built from TRBV28 and TRBJ2-2; 9 nucleotides match TRBD1. Sequencing was carried out using PBMCs. This TCR derives from a man in his forties in good health and CMV-seropositive. CDR3 in amino acids: CASSLGGTGFMANTGELFF. DNA of the CDR3: TGTGCCAGCAGTTTAGGAGGGACAGGGTTCATGGCGAACACCGGGGAGCTGTTTTTT.